The 27 T cell receptor beta chains below all came from one sample that was sequenced in a study of cytomegalovirus exposure and HLA in healthy donors. Researchers ran the PCR with 60 Vbeta and 13 Jbeta primers. Some clones are missing from TCRdb's copy, which holds only in-frame ones; the method was immunoSEQ multiplex PCR. The table includes about 99,000 clones, 79% detected once. The sequenced material came from PBMCs. These receptors were obtained from a male donor in good health and CMV-seropositive.

Worth noting for this clone: An end of the junction differs from the germline gene, which may be a read error. This rearrangement joins TRBV7-7 to TRBJ2-1; 9 bases map to TRBD2. Germline lookup yields CDR1 SSHAT and CDR2 FNYEAQ (reference sequence). This CDR3 region has 15 residues. CDR3 residues: CASSLLAGQYNEQFF. The CDR3 DNA reads as TGTGCTAGCAGCCTTCTAGCGGGGCAATACAATGAGCAGTTCTTC.

CDR3 sequence reads: CASSPWQDGELFF. For the CDR3, the DNA is TGTGCCAGCAGCCCCTGGCAGGACGGGGAGCTGTTTTTT. V usage is TRBV14 and J usage is TRBJ2-2, with no clear D. The CDR3 contains 13 residues. The V end lost 4 bases, the J end lost 7 bases, and 10 bases lay between the germline ends. Germline V CDR1 and CDR2: SGHDN, FVKESK.

There are many counts of this clone. The rearrangement uses TRBV11-1 and TRBJ2-2, with TRBD1 matching 11 bases. The CDR3 is 17 residues long. V was pared by 2 bases and J by 6 bases, with 8 bases of the junction left unmatched. The germline V gene encodes CDR1 SGHAT and CDR2 FQDESV (reference sequence). The CDR3 loop reads CASSLRVGTGGPGELFF. CDR3 in DNA: TGTGCCAGCAGCTTACGGGTTGGGACAGGGGGACCCGGGGAGCTGTTTTTT.

This clone has a handful of counts. This sequence joins TRBV5-6 and TRBJ1-1; TRBD1 agrees at 7 bases. In germline, CDR1 is SGHDT, CDR2 YYEEEE. The CDR3 length is 17 residues. V shed 3 bases and J 0 bases; nucleotides not matched to a gene: 11. In DNA form, the CDR3 reads TGTGCCAGCAGCTACGGACAGGTTCTTTTAATGAACACTGAAGCTTTCTTT. It codes for CASSYGQVLLMNTEAFF.

This chain connects TRBV7-9 to TRBJ1-4; 8 bases fit TRBD1. Germline CDR1 SEHNR, CDR2 FQNEAQ (reference sequence). CDR3 length: 14 residues. J was trimmed by 8 bases and V by 5 bases; bases with no gene match: 7. CDR3: CASSPQGVNEKLFF. In DNA form, the CDR3 reads TGTGCCAGCAGCCCACAGGGGGTAAACGAAAAACTGTTTTTT.

V usage is TRBV6-6 and J usage is TRBJ2-7; 7 bases are a match to TRBD1. Germline trimming cut 9 bases from V and 3 bases from J; bases unmatched to any gene: 8. CDR1 MNHNY and CDR2 SVGAGI come from the germline V gene (reference sequence). This CDR3 spans 13 amino acids. The CDR3 loop is CASTGTAFYEQYF. The CDR3 DNA is TGTGCCAGTACGGGGACAGCCTTCTACGAGCAGTACTTC.

The chain employs TRBV4-1 and TRBJ2-3; a possible D gene is TRBD2 (7 bases). CDR1 is MGHRA, CDR2 YSYEKL, per germline. The CDR3 length is 16 residues. The V end lost 0 bases, the J end lost 1 base, and 11 bases lay between the germline ends. CDR3 nucleotides: TGCGCCAGCAGCCAAGAAACGGGGGGCCGCACAGATACGCAGTATTTT. Protein product: CASSQETGGRTDTQYF.

This rearrangement joins TRBV10-3 to TRBJ1-5, with a possible D match to TRBD1 (6 bases). Germline V gene data show CDR1 as ENHRY and CDR2 as SYGVKD. With 7 bases removed from V and 1 base from J, the gap between germline ends came to 14 bases. CDR3 length equals 15 residues. CDR3 bases: TGTGCCATCAAGGGGGGGCTAGGGAGCAATCAGCCCCAGCATTTT. Translation: CAIKGGLGSNQPQHF.

The J gene is TRBJ1-1, the V gene TRBV9; TRBD1 matches at 10 bases. The CDR3 is 16 residues long. Per germline, CDR1 SGDLS and CDR2 YYNGEE. The ends lost 3 bases at V and 3 bases at J; junction bases unmatched: 8. CDR3 sequence reads: CASSGGEDRGYTEAFF. For the CDR3, the DNA is TGTGCCAGCAGCGGTGGGGAGGACAGGGGGTACACTGAAGCTTTCTTT. Full variable domain (missing parts from reference TRBV9 and TRBJ1-1): DSGVTQTPKHLITATGQRVTLRCSPRSGDLSVYWYQQSLDQGLQFLIQYYNGEERAKGNILERFSAQQFPDLHSELNLSSLELGDSALYFCASSGGEDRGYTEAFFGQGTRLTVV.

The gene calls are TRBV4-3 and TRBJ2-2; no clear D gene. This CDR3 has 15 residues. V was cut by 0 bases and J by 6 bases, with 11 bases left in between. Germline V lookup: CDR1 LGHNA, CDR2 YSLEER. CDR3 sequence (DNA): TGCGCCAGCAGCCAAGAAGGCGGTTACGCCGGGGAGCTGTTTTTT. Protein sequence: CASSQEGGYAGELFF.

This chain connects TRBV7-9 to TRBJ1-1; D is possibly TRBD1 (6 bases). V was pared by 1 base and J by 0 bases, with 9 bases between. Germline V gene sequence: CDR1 SEHNR, CDR2 FQNEAQ (reference sequence). The CDR3 length is 15 residues. The CDR3 reads CASSLESGVNTEAFF. In nucleotides, the CDR3 is TGTGCCAGCAGCTTAGAATCAGGGGTGAACACTGAAGCTTTCTTT. The variable domain in full, completed from reference TRBV7-9 and TRBJ1-1, reads DTGVSQNPRHKITKRGQNVTFRCDPISEHNRLYWYRQTLGQGPEFLTYFQNEAQLEKSRLLSDRFSAERPKGSFSTLEIQRTEQGDSAMYLCASSLESGVNTEAFFGQGTRLTVV.

This chain connects TRBV19 to TRBJ1-2; TRBD1 agrees at 7 bases. The CDR3 has 14 residues. V dropped 6 bases and J dropped 2; count of bases not matched to a gene: 6. Germline CDR1 reads LNHDA; CDR2 reads SQIVND (reference sequence). CDR3 nucleotides: TGTGCCAGTAGCCTACAGGACAGGAACTATGGCTACACCTTC. Protein product: CASSLQDRNYGYTF.

The chain uses TRBV6-1 and TRBJ2-3; maybe TRBD2 (5 bases). The CDR3 extends over 15 amino acids. Germline V gene lookup returns CDR1 MNHNS and CDR2 SASEGT. Trimming left V 10 bases short and J 0 bases short, with 17 bases between. This CDR3 is CATSLDPLSTDTQYF. The CDR3 DNA is TGTGCCACCTCACTAGACCCATTAAGCACAGATACGCAGTATTTT.

This chain connects TRBV25-1 to TRBJ1-1, with D possibly TRBD1 on 6 matching bases. The germline gives CDR1 MGHDK, CDR2 SYGVNS. The length of the CDR3 is 15 residues. Trimming took off 9 bases at V and 0 bases at J, with 17 bases between the two ends. The CDR3 here is CASFRQVGMNTEAFF. CDR3 coding DNA: TGTGCCAGTTTTAGACAGGTGGGTATGAACACTGAAGCTTTCTTT.

The rearrangement joins TRBV19 to TRBJ1-5; tentatively, D is TRBD1 (5 bases). The CDR3 runs 14 residues. V was clipped by 6 bases and J by 7 bases, with 16 bases between them. In germline, CDR1 is LNHDA, CDR2 SQIVND (reference sequence). The CDR3 protein is CASSYGQIIQPQHF. As DNA, the CDR3 is TGTGCCAGTAGCTACGGACAAATAATCCAGCCCCAGCATTTT.

The J gene is TRBJ1-1, the V gene TRBV6-4; a possible D gene is TRBD1 (6 bases). This CDR3 is built from 15 residues. Germline CDR1 MRHNA, CDR2 SNTAGT. Trimming left V 0 bases short and J 1 base short, with 9 bases between. Here the CDR3 reads CASSDSNRANTEAFF. CDR3 nucleotide sequence: TGTGCCAGCAGTGACTCGAACAGGGCGAACACTGAAGCTTTCTTT.

This rearrangement joins TRBV19 to TRBJ2-5, with a weak D call TRBD1 (6 bases). This CDR3 is built from 15 residues. The germline V gene encodes CDR1 LNHDA and CDR2 SQIVND (reference sequence). V was pared by 7 bases and J by 0 bases, with 15 bases between. CDR3 in amino acids: CASTPLDRNQETQYF. The CDR3 DNA follows: TGTGCCAGTACCCCTCTAGACAGGAACCAAGAGACCCAGTACTTC.

Only one count was recorded for this clone. The chain links TRBV4-2 to TRBJ2-1; TRBD2 might be the D (6 bases). CDR1 and CDR2 from the germline V gene are LGHNA and YNFKEQ. V was shortened by 3 bases and J by 6 bases, with 15 bases between the two germline ends. This CDR3 has 15 amino acids. This chain's CDR3 is CASSQAGPASNEQFF. CDR3 nucleotide sequence: TGTGCCAGCAGCCAGGCGGGACCAGCCTCCAATGAGCAGTTCTTC.

The chain combines TRBV5-1 with TRBJ2-3, with 8 bases that match TRBD2. The CDR3 is 14 residues long. Germline V gene sequence: CDR1 SGHRS, CDR2 YFSETQ. The V gene end was trimmed by 4 bases and the J gene end by 4 bases; junction bases not matched to a gene: 5. The CDR3 DNA sequence: TGCGCCAGCAGCCCGGGACTAGTTTCAGATACGCAGTATTTT. Encoded protein: CASSPGLVSDTQYF. Full variable domain (remainder filled in from reference TRBV5-1 and TRBJ2-3): KAGVTQTPRYLIKTRGQQVTLSCSPISGHRSVSWYQQTPGQGLQFLFEYFSETQRNKGNFPGRFSGRQFSNSRSEMNVSTLELGDSALYLCASSPGLVSDTQYFGPGTRLTVL.

This clone turned up a few times. The chain couples TRBV27 to TRBJ1-2, with D unclear. The CDR3 covers 15 residues. The germline V gene has CDR1 MNHEY and CDR2 SMNVEV (reference sequence). Trimming took 2 bases from V and 2 from J, leaving 12 bases between them. In nucleotides, the CDR3 is TGTGCCAGCAGTTTAACCAGGAACACCAACTATGGCTACACCTTC. Its protein product is CASSLTRNTNYGYTF.

The chain combines TRBV27 with TRBJ2-7; unclear D gene. Germline V gene sequence: CDR1 MNHEY, CDR2 SMNVEV (reference sequence). The germline V and J ends were trimmed by 3 bases and 2 bases, with 11 bases remaining between them. This CDR3 is 14 amino acids long. Written as DNA, the CDR3 is TGTGCCAGCAGTTTTCAGGCGTTCACCTACGAGCAGTACTTC. Residues: CASSFQAFTYEQYF.

This clone was recorded only once. The CDR3 region has the DNA TGTGCCAGCAGCTTGAGACTAGCAGCGGATACGCAGTATTTT. Translation: CASSLRLAADTQYF. The gene calls are TRBV5-4 and TRBJ2-3; 7 nucleotides match TRBD2. Per the germline V gene, CDR1 is SGHNT and CDR2 is YYREEE (reference sequence). V shed 1 base, J shed 6 bases, and the junction held 5 bases outside the gene matches. CDR3 size: 14 residues.

V usage is TRBV18 and J usage is TRBJ2-5; TRBD2 matches 9 bases. The CDR3 has 16 residues. CDR1 and CDR2 from the germline V gene are KGHSH and LQKENI. After removal of 3 bases from V and 5 bases from J, the junction contained 10 bases not matched to a gene. The CDR3 is CASSPVASGARETQYF. DNA for the CDR3: TGTGCCAGCTCACCTGTGGCTAGCGGGGCGAGGGAGACCCAGTACTTC.

The V gene is TRBV15, the J gene TRBJ1-2; TRBD1 agrees at 7 bases. This CDR3 has 13 amino acids. Germline V gene lookup returns CDR1 LNHNV and CDR2 YYDKDF (reference sequence). With 1 base clipped from V and 8 bases from J, the junction kept 4 bases outside the gene matches. DNA of the CDR3: TGTGCCACCAGCAGAGTACAGGGGAGCGGCTACACCTTC. This encodes CATSRVQGSGYTF.

V gene TRBV7-6 combines with J gene TRBJ2-7, with 13 bases aligning to TRBD2. This CDR3 comprises 15 residues. CDR1 SGHVS and CDR2 FNYEAQ come from the germline V gene. The ends lost 5 bases at V and 2 bases at J; junction bases unmatched: 3. CDR3 region: CASSQLAGGTYEQYF. CDR3 bases: TGTGCCAGCAGCCAACTAGCGGGGGGGACCTACGAGCAGTACTTC. Complete variable domain (other parts from reference TRBV7-6 and TRBJ2-7): GAGVSQSPRYKVTKRGQDVALRCDPISGHVSLYWYRQALGQGPEFLTYFNYEAQQDKSGLPNDRFSAERPEGSISTLTIQRTEQRDSAMYRCASSQLAGGTYEQYFGPGTRLTVT.

This clone was picked up one time. This sequence joins TRBV7-2 and TRBJ1-4; D not resolved. From germline, CDR1 is SGHTA and CDR2 FQGNSA. The CDR3 spans 14 residues. The V end was cut by 0 bases, the J end by 5 bases, with 7 bases between. CDR3 region: CASSLAAANEKLFF. CDR3 sequence (DNA): TGTGCCAGCAGCTTAGCGGCGGCAAATGAAAAACTGTTTTTT.

The chain employs TRBV4-1 and TRBJ2-7; 7 bases agree with TRBD1. Germline lookup yields CDR1 MGHRA and CDR2 YSYEKL. The CDR3 runs 19 residues. With V trimmed by 2 bases and J by 0 bases, 16 bases remained unmatched. The CDR3 sequence is CASSQSALPGTADSYEQYF. For the CDR3, the DNA is TGCGCCAGCAGCCAAAGCGCCCTACCCGGGACAGCGGACTCCTACGAGCAGTACTTC.